This T cell receptor beta chain stems from a study of blood T cell repertoires in COVID-19. In the study's own analysis: Reference gene primer amplification gave estimated nucleated cell counts. Method: immunoSEQ multiplex PCR; TCRdb's copy keeps in-frame clones and lacks some. V, J and clone size are taken as reported in that table, and D and trimming were inferred from the DNA itself. This table holds approximately 89,000 clones, under 90% found once. Germline lookup yields CDR1 SGHAT and CDR2 FQNNGV. Losses at the gene ends were 1 base for V and 5 bases for J; bases not matched to a gene: 7. The CDR3 covers 16 residues.

The sequence came from a woman in her sixties or seventies with acute or convalescent COVID-19. The V call is TRBV11-2, the J call TRBJ1-1; TRBD1 agrees at 10 bases. Sequences were obtained from peripheral blood. The CDR3 protein is CASSLAGTGAYTEAFF. For the CDR3, the DNA is TGTGCCAGCAGCTTAGCCGGGACAGGGGCATATACTGAAGCTTTCTTT.